This record looks at one T cell receptor (beta chain) sequence and its context. The target antigen is unknown. This specimen belongs to a study of identical twins. Healthy Caucasians supplied all donations. The J segment lost 5 bases and the V segment lost 7 bases, leaving 9 bases of the junction unmatched. This CDR3 spans 15 amino acids. Germline CDR1 reads SNHLY; CDR2 reads FYNNEI. MiXCR, run by TCRdb on the 5' RACE reads, gives a single entry per CDR3 protein. Of more than 400,000 distinct CDR3 sequences detected, nearly 15% appear once; the ten largest clones hold roughly 0.4%. Study outcomes and limitations: The more abundant beta clonotypes in cord blood had fewer insertions, and memory repertoires did not show this. Possibly, invariant MAIT and iNKT cells partly confounded zero-insertion analyses. Where beta out-of-frame sequences were concerned, excess twin sharing was weaker.

These same data were also listed under a study on yellow fever vaccine responses in identical twins.

The TCR sequence derives from a woman under 30 in good health. The rearrangement links TRBV2 to TRBJ1-1; 11 bases agree with TRBD1. The sequenced sample consisted of CD4+ T cells sorted from blood. The CDR3 nucleotides are TGTGCCAGCACCACGCAAGGGACAGGGGGGACTGAAGCTTTCTTT. It is translated as CASTTQGTGGTEAFF.